These 17 T cell receptor beta chains share one sample of origin, sequenced in a study of blood T cells in healthy people across ages (dated by TCRdb to the mid-2010s). Libraries came from 5' RACE. Reads for this sample came from an Illumina HiSeq 2500. The second PCR ran for about 6 to 11 cycles and used a J-beta primer mix along with a sample-barcoded 5' primer. In TCRdb, the public reads were trimmed at Q25 with fastp and aligned with MiXCR, with productive beta chains retained. One record per CDR3 amino acid sequence lists the most common genes and DNA. Counted in this sample were around 790,000 distinct CDR3 sequences; roughly 44% of them appeared once. The ten top clones hold roughly 18% of the sample. Sequenced sample: blood. Receptors were obtained from a man in his sixties in good health.

CDR3 region: CASRNGQGKLDTQYF. The CDR3 coding sequence is TGTGCCAGCAGAAATGGACAGGGGAAATTGGATACGCAGTATTTT. The genes are TRBV12-3 or TRBV12-4 and TRBJ2-3; TRBD1 matches 9 bases. CDR3 size: 15 residues. J gave up 6 bases and V 6 bases, and 10 bases lay outside the gene matches.

The V call is TRBV7-2, the J call TRBJ2-5; D is tentatively TRBD1 or TRBD2 (5 bases each). The J call may be incorrect, as the DNA end agrees better with TRBJ2-7. This CDR3 is 14 amino acids long. From germline, CDR1 is SGHTA and CDR2 FQGNSA. In DNA form, the CDR3 reads TGTGCCAGCGTCCGGGGACGGGGAACCTACGAGCAGTACTTC. This encodes CASVRGRGTYEQYF.

This sequence joins TRBV6-1 and TRBJ2-3; D could derive from TRBD1 or TRBD2 (6 bases each). This CDR3 is 15 amino acids long. Trimming left V 3 bases short and J 6 bases short, with 16 bases between. CDR1 is MNHNS and CDR2 is SASEGT in the germline V gene. CDR3 DNA: TGTGCCAGCAGTGATACCGGGGGCAGTATCGATACGCAGTATTTT. Encoded protein: CASSDTGGSIDTQYF.

The gene calls are TRBV6-1 and TRBJ2-7; maybe TRBD1 (6 bases). Trimming removed 8 bases at V and 1 base at J, with 15 bases between. The CDR3 covers 14 residues. Germline V lookup: CDR1 MNHNS, CDR2 SASEGT. The CDR3: CASVKRDNSYEQYF. The DNA of the CDR3 is TGTGCCAGCGTGAAGAGGGACAATTCCTACGAGCAGTACTTC.

This chain connects TRBV6-1 to TRBJ2-1, with 9 nucleotides matching TRBD1. Germline V gene sequence: CDR1 MNHNS, CDR2 SASEGT. V lost 4 bases, J lost 11 bases, and 15 bases stayed unmatched. The CDR3 is made up of 16 amino acids. DNA of the CDR3: TGTGCCAGCAGTGCCGCCGGGACAGGGCCTACAATGAAGCAGTTCTTC. Its translation: CASSAAGTGPTMKQFF.

V is TRBV7-2 and J is TRBJ1-1; D possibly corresponds to TRBD1 (6 bases). The V gene lost 6 bases and the J gene lost 1 base, with 12 bases spanning the gap. The CDR3 has 14 residues. Germline V gene data show CDR1 as SGHTA and CDR2 as FQGNSA. The CDR3 DNA is TGTGCCAGCAGTGCCCAGGGGTGGAACACTGAAGCTTTCTTT. It specifies CASSAQGWNTEAFF.

The genes are TRBV7-9 and TRBJ1-5; D remains unclear. Per germline, CDR1 SEHNR and CDR2 FQNEAQ (reference sequence). The CDR3 is made up of 14 amino acids. Trimming left V 4 bases short and J 3 bases short, with 10 bases between. Written as DNA, the CDR3 is TGTGCCAGCAGCTCCGACAAACACAATCAGCCCCAGCATTTT. Its translation is CASSSDKHNQPQHF.

The chain uses TRBV27 and TRBJ1-5, with 9 bases identical to TRBD1. The CDR3 has 16 amino acids. From germline, CDR1 is MNHEY and CDR2 SMNVEV (reference sequence). With 1 base clipped from V and 2 bases from J, the junction kept 3 bases outside the gene matches. CDR3 DNA: TGTGCCAGCAGTTTATTGGGACAGGGACGCAATCAGCCCCAGCATTTT. This codes for CASSLLGQGRNQPQHF.

This clonotype was observed many times. The chain uses TRBV20-1 and TRBJ2-6, with TRBD1 as a possible D gene (6 bases). The CDR3 is 17 amino acids. From germline, CDR1 is DFQATT and CDR2 SNEGSKA (reference sequence). V lost 3 bases and J 0 bases, leaving 15 bases between the germline ends. The CDR3 loop reads CSASGQGISSGANVLTF. DNA of the CDR3: TGCAGTGCTAGCGGTCAGGGGATAAGCTCTGGGGCCAACGTCCTGACTTTC.

This clonotype was detected a few times. This rearrangement joins TRBV7-9 to TRBJ1-5; maybe TRBD1 (5 bases). CDR1 is SEHNR and CDR2 is FQNEAQ in the germline V gene (reference sequence). The CDR3 is made up of 14 amino acids. Trimming took 6 bases from V and 6 from J, leaving 15 bases between them. CDR3 residues: CASSSQGIVQPQHF. CDR3 nucleotide sequence: TGTGCCAGCAGTTCCCAGGGTATAGTTCAGCCCCAGCATTTT.

The chain couples TRBV5-1 to TRBJ1-4; D might be TRBD1 (5 bases). Germline CDR1 is SGHRS and CDR2 is YFSETQ. Trimming took off 1 base at V and 2 bases at J, with 9 bases between the two ends. The CDR3 spans 15 residues. Written as DNA, the CDR3 is TGCGCCAGCAGCTTGCAGGGAAGGACTAATGAAAAACTGTTTTTT. It yields the protein CASSLQGRTNEKLFF.

This clonotype was observed a handful of times. The chain uses TRBV20-1 and TRBJ2-5; 9 nucleotides agree with TRBD2. Germline loops: CDR1 DFQATT, CDR2 SNEGSKA (reference sequence). CDR3 length: 15 amino acids. The V and J ends lost 2 bases and 5 bases, in that order; junction bases with no gene match: 9. The CDR3 DNA sequence: TGCAGTGCTAGAAGTAGCGGGGGCGAGGGGGAGACCCAGTACTTC. Translating gives CSARSSGGEGETQYF.

This rearrangement joins TRBV29-1 to TRBJ2-3; TRBD2 is a possible D gene (6 bases). Germline loops: CDR1 SQVTM, CDR2 ANQGSEA. The CDR3 is 12 residues long. The V end lost 4 bases, the J end lost 6 bases, and 11 bases lay between the germline ends. This CDR3 reads CSVGGGRDTQYF. The CDR3 DNA reads TGCAGCGTTGGAGGAGGGAGGGATACGCAGTATTTT.

J is TRBJ1-1 and V is TRBV6-5; no clear D. Germline V gene lookup returns CDR1 MNHEY and CDR2 SVGAGI. The CDR3 is 16 residues long. The ends were cut back, 1 base at V and 4 bases at J, with 16 bases in the middle. This CDR3 is CASSYYGQPGGTEAFF. The CDR3 bases are TGTGCCAGCAGTTACTACGGGCAGCCGGGTGGCACTGAAGCTTTCTTT.

J is TRBJ1-5 and V is TRBV6-1; D perhaps matches TRBD1 (5 bases). The germline V gene has CDR1 MNHNS and CDR2 SASEGT. Trimming removed 6 bases at V and 0 bases at J, with 18 bases between. This CDR3 has 17 amino acids. This CDR3 reads CASRAGRRFYSNQPQHF. DNA for the CDR3: TGTGCCAGCAGGGCGGGACGGAGGTTTTATAGCAATCAGCCCCAGCATTTT.

This rearrangement joins TRBV27 to TRBJ1-1; TRBD1 matches 12 bases. The CDR3 loop spans 15 amino acids. Germline V gene sequence: CDR1 MNHEY, CDR2 SMNVEV (reference sequence). Trimming at V came to 4 bases and at J to 4 bases, leaving 4 bases not matched to a gene. For the CDR3, the DNA is TGTGCCAGCAGTTCGGGACAGGGGGCGTTCACTGAAGCTTTCTTT. It specifies CASSSGQGAFTEAFF.

The rearrangement uses TRBV20-1 and TRBJ1-1; D remains unclear. The CDR3 length is 14 residues. Germline loops: CDR1 DFQATT, CDR2 SNEGSKA (reference sequence). Trimming left V 1 base short and J 7 bases short, with 16 bases between. The CDR3 sequence is CSARGGRPPYEAFF. The CDR3 DNA reads TGCAGTGCTAGAGGCGGTAGGCCGCCCTATGAAGCTTTCTTT.